The present TCR beta chain was sequenced within a study of blood T cell repertoires in COVID-19. Looking at the study overall: Spain, Italy and the United States supplied samples that represented acute and convalescent COVID-19.

Original data processing: Nucleated cell number was recorded as an estimate derived from reference gene primer amplification. The repertoire was sequenced with immunoSEQ multiplex PCR; TCRdb's copy has only in-frame clones and lacks some. That table gives V, J and clone size, and the DNA gave D and trimming. This sample has hundreds of thousands of clones, with approximately 85% found just once. V shed 0 bases and J 3 bases; nucleotides not matched to a gene: 2. Germline values: CDR1 SGHRS, CDR2 YFSETQ. The CDR3 covers 15 residues. Sequenced input: peripheral blood. The V gene is TRBV5-1, the J gene TRBJ1-4; 7 positions match TRBD1. This sequence was found in a man over 45 with active or convalescent COVID-19. CDR3 DNA sequence: TGCGCCAGCAGCTTGGAGGGGGCGGCTAATGAAAAACTGTTTTTT. This encodes CASSLEGAANEKLFF.